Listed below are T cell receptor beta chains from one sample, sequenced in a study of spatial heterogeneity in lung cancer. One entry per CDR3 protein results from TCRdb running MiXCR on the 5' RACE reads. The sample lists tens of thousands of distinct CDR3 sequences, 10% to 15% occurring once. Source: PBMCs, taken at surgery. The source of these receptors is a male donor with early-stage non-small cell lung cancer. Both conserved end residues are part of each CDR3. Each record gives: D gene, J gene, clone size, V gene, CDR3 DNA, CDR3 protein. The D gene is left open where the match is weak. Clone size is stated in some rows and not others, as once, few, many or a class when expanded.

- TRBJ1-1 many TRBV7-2 TGTGCCAGCAGCCCGGATCCCAACACTGAAGCTTTCTTT CASSPDPNTEAFF
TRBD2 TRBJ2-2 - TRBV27 TGTGCCAGCAGTTTATCCCAGGAAGCGGGGGGTATTGGCGGGGAGCTGTTTTTT CASSLSQEAGGIGGELFF
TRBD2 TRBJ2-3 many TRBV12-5 TGTGCTAGTAATCTGGTGGGAGGGGGCACAGATACGCAGTATTTT CASNLVGGGTDTQYF
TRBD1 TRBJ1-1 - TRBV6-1 TGTGCCAGCAGGTTCACAGGGGGCTCGGACACTGAAGCTTTCTTT CASRFTGGSDTEAFF
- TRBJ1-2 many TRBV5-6 TGTGCCAGCAGGTCTTGGACTCTCTATGGCTACACCTTC CASRSWTLYGYTF
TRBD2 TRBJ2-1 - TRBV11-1 TGTGCCAGCAGCTTAGAGAGGGGGACTAGCGGGACAAACGATGAGCAGTTCTTC CASSLERGTSGTNDEQFF
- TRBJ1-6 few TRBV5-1 TGCGCCAGCACCCCCAGTGAGGGAAATTCACCCCTCCACTTT CASTPSEGNSPLHF
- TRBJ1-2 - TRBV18 TGTGCCAGCTCACCACCGGGGGGCGTGATCTATGGCTACACCTTC CASSPPGGVIYGYTF
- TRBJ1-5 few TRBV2 TGTGCCAGCAGTGGAATCCAGGCCGGCAATCAGCCCCAGCATTTT CASSGIQAGNQPQHF
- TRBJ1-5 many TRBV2 TGTGCCAGCACCCGCGGACAGTCTAGCAATCAGCCCCAGCATTTT CASTRGQSSNQPQHF
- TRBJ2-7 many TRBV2 TGTGCCAGCAGGGCTTCCTACGAGCAGTACTTC CASRASYEQYF
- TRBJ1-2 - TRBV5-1 TGCGCCAGCAGCTTGGAGACGGCGTATGGCTACACCTTC CASSLETAYGYTF
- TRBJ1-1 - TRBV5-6 TGTGCCAGCAATTTTCTAGGGGCGAACACTGAAGCTTTCTTT CASNFLGANTEAFF
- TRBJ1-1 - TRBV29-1 TGCAGCGTTGCAGGGCGACAAGCTTTCTTT CSVAGRQAFF
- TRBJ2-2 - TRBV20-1 TGCAGTGCGGGACCCCCGAACACCGGGGAGCTGTTTTTT CSAGPPNTGELFF
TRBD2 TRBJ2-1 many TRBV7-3 TGTGCCTCGGGGGACGGGGGGGCGGTAAACAATGAGCAGTTCTTC CASGDGGAVNNEQFF
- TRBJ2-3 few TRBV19 TGTGCCAGTAACTCAGAGACCTCACATATCGCCACAGATACGCAGTATTTT CASNSETSHIATDTQYF
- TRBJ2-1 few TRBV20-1 TGCAGTGCTCAAGGCCGCGGGGATCACAATGAGCAGTTCTTC CSAQGRGDHNEQFF
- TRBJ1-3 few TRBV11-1 TGTGCCAGCAGTCACGACGGAGCCTCTGGAAACACCATATATTTT CASSHDGASGNTIYF
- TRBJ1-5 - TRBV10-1 TGCGCCAGTCCGAGGGGGGAAGATCTGAGCCTAAGCAATCAGCCCCAGCATTTT CASPRGEDLSLSNQPQHF
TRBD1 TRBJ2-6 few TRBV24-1 TGTGCCACCAGTGATTTCGACAGGGTCCGGGGGGCCAACGTCCTGACTTTC CATSDFDRVRGANVLTF
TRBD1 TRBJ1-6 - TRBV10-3 TGTGCCATCAGTGGGGACAGAAATTCACCCCTCCACTTT CAISGDRNSPLHF
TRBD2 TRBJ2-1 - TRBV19 TGTGCCAGTAGTCATCATCGAGCGGGAGAGGGCAATGAGCAGTTCTTC CASSHHRAGEGNEQFF
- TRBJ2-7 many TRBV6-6 TGTGCCAGCAGCCTTACAGCCCACTACGAGCAGTACTTC CASSLTAHYEQYF
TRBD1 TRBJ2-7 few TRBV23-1 TGCGCCAGCAGTCCACAGGGGTTCCACGAGCAGTACTTC CASSPQGFHEQYF
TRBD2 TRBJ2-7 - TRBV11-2 TGTGCCAGCAGCCTAACCGTAGGGGAGGGGGAGCAGTACTTC CASSLTVGEGEQYF
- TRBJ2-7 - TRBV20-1 TGCAGTGCTAGAGTGGAGAAGGCTAGCGATTTATCCTACGAGCAGTACTTC CSARVEKASDLSYEQYF
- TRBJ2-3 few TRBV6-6 TGTGCCAGCAGTTACGGGACATTGTTCACAGATACGCAGTATTTT CASSYGTLFTDTQYF
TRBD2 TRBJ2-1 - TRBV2 TGTGCCAGCAGTGAAGAGCGGGGATCCCAGGGTGAGCAGTTCTTC CASSEERGSQGEQFF
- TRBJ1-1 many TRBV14 TGTGCCAGCAGCCAAGATGTCGGGGCGGTGAACACTGAAGCTTTCTTT CASSQDVGAVNTEAFF
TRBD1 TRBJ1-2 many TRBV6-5 TGTGCCAGCACCTCGGACAGGGAAGGCTATGGCTACACCTTC CASTSDREGYGYTF
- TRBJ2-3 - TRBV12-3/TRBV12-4 TGTGCCAGCAATGGAGTGGCTCTCACAGATACGCAGTATTTT CASNGVALTDTQYF
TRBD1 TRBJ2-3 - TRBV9 TGTGCCAGCAGCGCGGGACAGGGGGCATATACGCAGTATTTT CASSAGQGAYTQYF
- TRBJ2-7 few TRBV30 TGTGCCTGGAGTAGGAAAGGCTACGAGCAGTACTTC CAWSRKGYEQYF
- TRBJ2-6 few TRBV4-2 TGTGCCAGCAGCCCCCCGGGGCTCTTGGCGGGCGGGGCCAACGTCCTGACTTTC CASSPPGLLAGGANVLTF
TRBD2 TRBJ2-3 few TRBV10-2 TGCGCCAGCAGTGAGAAGGGAAAGCGGGGGGATACGCAGTATTTT CASSEKGKRGDTQYF
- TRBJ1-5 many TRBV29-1 TGCAGCGCTCTGACGACGGAGATCGGTAGCAATCAGCCCCAGCATTTT CSALTTEIGSNQPQHF
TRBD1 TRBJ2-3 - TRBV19 TGTGCCAGTAGTCCTGGCCGGACAGGTTCAGATACGCAGTATTTT CASSPGRTGSDTQYF
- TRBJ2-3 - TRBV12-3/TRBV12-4 TGTGCCAGCAGTTTATCCGGCCAGGGAGTAGATACGCAGTATTTT CASSLSGQGVDTQYF
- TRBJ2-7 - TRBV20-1 TGCAGTGCTCCCGGCTGGCCAAACTCCTACGAGCAGTACTTC CSAPGWPNSYEQYF
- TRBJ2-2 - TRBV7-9 TGTGCCAGCAGCTCCGACTGGACCGGGGAGCTGTTTTTT CASSSDWTGELFF